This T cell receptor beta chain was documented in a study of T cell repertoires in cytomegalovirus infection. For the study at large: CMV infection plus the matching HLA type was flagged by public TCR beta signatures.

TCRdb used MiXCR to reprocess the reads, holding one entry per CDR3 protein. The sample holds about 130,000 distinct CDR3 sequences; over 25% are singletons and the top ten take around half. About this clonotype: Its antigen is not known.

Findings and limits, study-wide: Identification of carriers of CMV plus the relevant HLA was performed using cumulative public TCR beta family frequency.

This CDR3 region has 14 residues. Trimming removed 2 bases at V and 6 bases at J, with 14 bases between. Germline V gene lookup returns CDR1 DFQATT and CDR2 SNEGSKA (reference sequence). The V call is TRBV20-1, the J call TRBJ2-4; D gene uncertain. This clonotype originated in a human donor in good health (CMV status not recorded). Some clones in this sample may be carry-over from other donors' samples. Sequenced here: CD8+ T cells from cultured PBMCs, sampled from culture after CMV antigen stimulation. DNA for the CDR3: TGCAGTGCTAGACACATCCGTTCGGGAAACATTCAGTACTTC. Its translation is CSARHIRSGNIQYF.